These 24 T cell receptor beta chains share one sample of origin, sequenced in a study of PD-L1 blockade in urothelial cancer. The repertoire was sequenced with immunoSEQ multiplex PCR; TCRdb's copy has only in-frame clones and lacks some. The table has 35,000 to 50,000 clones, around 81% seen once. Time point of the sample: pretreatment peripheral blood. Sequenced here: PBMCs, sampled around atezolizumab (anti-PD-L1) treatment. The receptors come from a man aged 55 to 70 with urothelial cancer.

This chain links TRBV19 with TRBJ2-7, with TRBD1 matching 8 bases. The germline V gene has CDR1 LNHDA and CDR2 SQIVND (reference sequence). V was clipped by 6 bases and J by 3 bases; unmatched bases: 7. This CDR3 is 14 amino acids long. The CDR3 spells CASSVGQVHYEQYF. The CDR3 bases are TGTGCCAGTAGCGTGGGACAGGTTCACTACGAGCAGTACTTC. The variable domain in full, completed from reference TRBV19 and TRBJ2-7, reads DGGITQSPKYLFRKEGQNVTLSCEQNLNHDAMYWYRQDPGQGLRLIYYSQIVNDFQKGDIAEGYSVSREKKESFPLTVTSAQKNPTAFYLCASSVGQVHYEQYFGPGTRLTVT.

The chain couples TRBV4-3 to TRBJ1-2; D is unclear. The CDR3 totals 14 residues. The germline V and J ends were trimmed by 0 bases and 3 bases, with 8 bases remaining between them. Germline-derived CDR1 and CDR2 are LGHNA and YSLEER. The CDR3 here is CASSQDTGYYGYTF. CDR3 sequence (DNA): TGCGCCAGCAGCCAAGACACGGGGTACTATGGCTACACCTTC.

J is TRBJ1-2 and V is TRBV6-6; 11 bases match TRBD1. This CDR3 has 14 amino acids. In germline, CDR1 is MNHNY, CDR2 SVGAGI (reference sequence). The V gene end was trimmed by 7 bases and the J gene end by 3 bases; junction bases not matched to a gene: 4. For the CDR3, the DNA is TGTGCCAGCAATGGACAGGGGGCGGACTATGGCTACACCTTC. This sequence encodes CASNGQGADYGYTF.

This clone has a single count. V usage is TRBV4-1 and J usage is TRBJ1-6; 9 nucleotides match TRBD1. This CDR3 is 18 amino acids long. The V segment lost 4 bases and the J segment 2 bases; nucleotides outside the gene matches: 9. Germline assignment: CDR1 MGHRA and CDR2 YSYEKL. CDR3 in DNA: TGCGCCAGCAGCCCGAGGGGACAGGGTGTCCCCTATAATTCACCCCTCCACTTT. It specifies CASSPRGQGVPYNSPLHF.

V usage is TRBV15 and J usage is TRBJ2-5; 8 bases are shared with TRBD2. The germline V gene has CDR1 LNHNV and CDR2 YYDKDF (reference sequence). The V and J ends lost 3 bases and 2 bases, in that order; junction bases with no gene match: 5. This CDR3 is 15 amino acids long. The DNA for the CDR3 is TGTGCCACCAGCAGCCCTAGCGGGTGGCAAGAGACCCAGTACTTC. Its translation: CATSSPSGWQETQYF. Using reference TRBV15 and TRBJ2-5 for the parts outside the CDR3, the full variable domain is DAMVIQNPRYQVTQFGKPVTLSCSQTLNHNVMYWYQQKSSQAPKLLFHYYDKDFNNEADTPDNFQSRRPNTSFCFLDIRSPGLGDTAMYLCATSSPSGWQETQYFGPGTRLLVL.

The rearrangement joins TRBV6-5 to TRBJ2-5; 7 nucleotides match TRBD2. This CDR3 contains 13 residues. The germline V gene has CDR1 MNHEY and CDR2 SVGAGI. Trimming took 7 bases from V and 5 from J; bases not matched to a gene: 7. For the CDR3, the DNA is TGTGCCAGCAATTTCGGGGGAGGGGAGACCCAGTACTTC. This encodes CASNFGGGETQYF.

This chain links TRBV27 with TRBJ2-1; D may be TRBD2 (6 bases). V lost 4 bases and J lost 4, with 11 bases in between. This CDR3 spans 14 amino acids. Germline V gene lookup returns CDR1 MNHEY and CDR2 SMNVEV (reference sequence). The CDR3 DNA reads as TGTGCCAGCAGTTCGGGACTCGTATACAATGAGCAGTTCTTC. Translating gives CASSSGLVYNEQFF.

The chain carries TRBV11-3 and TRBJ2-3; the match to TRBD1 covers 9 bases. The V gene end was trimmed by 2 bases and the J gene end by 0 bases; junction bases not matched to a gene: 6. CDR1 and CDR2 (germline): SGHNT, YENEEA. The CDR3 spans 17 residues. The CDR3 here is CASSLSYRGPSTDTQYF. CDR3 bases: TGTGCCAGCAGCTTATCCTACAGGGGGCCCAGCACAGATACGCAGTATTTT.

This clone was found once. CDR3 residues: CASSVDTGELFF. CDR3 coding DNA: TGTGCCAGCAGTGTCGACACCGGGGAGCTGTTTTTT. The J gene is TRBJ2-2, the V gene TRBV2; no reliable D call. Germline V gene data show CDR1 as SNHLY and CDR2 as FYNNEI. The ends were cut back, 4 bases at V and 3 bases at J, with 3 bases in the middle. This CDR3 has 12 residues.

The rearrangement joins TRBV27 to TRBJ1-2, with D possibly TRBD1 on 5 matching bases. The CDR3 runs 13 residues. Germline V CDR1 and CDR2: MNHEY, SMNVEV (reference sequence). Trimming cost V 3 bases and J 4 bases, with 9 bases left between them. The DNA for the CDR3 is TGTGCCAGCAGTTTTCAGGGAAGCTATGGCTACACCTTC. This codes for CASSFQGSYGYTF.

This chain joins TRBV10-2 and TRBJ2-7; D is possibly TRBD1 (6 bases). This CDR3 has 13 amino acids. The V end was cut by 5 bases, the J end by 3 bases, with 11 bases between. Germline CDR1 is WSHSY and CDR2 is SAAADI. The CDR3 sequence is CASSPGHSYEQYF. Written as DNA, the CDR3 is TGCGCCAGCAGTCCGGGACACAGCTACGAGCAGTACTTC.

V usage is TRBV2 and J usage is TRBJ2-2; 9 nucleotides align to TRBD2. The CDR3 covers 19 residues. J lost 0 bases, V lost 6 bases, and 14 bases had no gene match. Germline-derived CDR1 and CDR2 are SNHLY and FYNNEI. CDR3 amino acids: CASSESPGLARTNTGELFF. The CDR3 nucleotides are TGTGCCAGCAGCGAAAGTCCGGGACTAGCCCGCACGAACACCGGGGAGCTGTTTTTT. The variable domain in full, with the rest retrieved from reference TRBV2 and TRBJ2-2, is EPEVTQTPSHQVTQMGQEVILRCVPISNHLYFYWYRQILGQKVEFLVSFYNNEISEKSEIFDDQFSVERPDGSNFTLKIRSTKLEDSAMYFCASSESPGLARTNTGELFFGEGSRLTVL.

To note about this clone: Germline is not matched at one junction end, which may reflect a read error. This chain links TRBV19 with TRBJ1-3; TRBD1 is a possible D gene (6 bases). Germline values: CDR1 LNHDA, CDR2 SQIVND (reference sequence). The CDR3 sequence is 12 residues long. CDR3 residues: CASSIGQTLLHF. The CDR3 DNA sequence: TGTGCCAGTAGTATCGGACAGACCCTTTTACATTTT.

The V gene is TRBV4-3, the J gene TRBJ1-1, with unresolved D. CDR3 length: 15 amino acids. Germline loops: CDR1 LGHNA, CDR2 YSLEER. Between the trimmed V and J ends, which lost 0 bases and 1 base, there was a span of 9 bases. CDR3 bases: TGCGCCAGCAGCCAAGATTCGGGTTGGAACACTGAAGCTTTCTTT. The encoded protein is CASSQDSGWNTEAFF.

The chain uses TRBV5-1 and TRBJ1-1, with D possibly TRBD1 on 5 matching bases. This CDR3 has 15 residues. V was pared by 5 bases and J by 5 bases, with 19 bases between. Germline CDR1 SGHRS, CDR2 YFSETQ. CDR3 DNA: TGCGCCAGCAGTAATCCACCCCAGGGAAGGACTGAAGCTTTCTTT. This encodes CASSNPPQGRTEAFF. The full variable domain, in which reference TRBV5-1 and TRBJ1-1 provide the parts outside the CDR3, is KAGVTQTPRYLIKTRGQQVTLSCSPISGHRSVSWYQQTPGQGLQFLFEYFSETQRNKGNFPGRFSGRQFSNSRSEMNVSTLELGDSALYLCASSNPPQGRTEAFFGQGTRLTVV.

This sequence joins TRBV2 and TRBJ1-4, with unresolved D. Germline loops: CDR1 SNHLY, CDR2 FYNNEI. With 7 bases removed from V and 0 bases from J, the gap between germline ends came to 18 bases. The CDR3 extends over 17 amino acids. CDR3 amino acids: CASTPLSPRTTNEKLFF. The CDR3 DNA reads as TGTGCCAGCACCCCCCTCTCTCCGAGGACAACTAATGAAAAACTGTTTTTT.

The chain joins TRBV5-4 to TRBJ1-2, with a possible D match to TRBD1 (6 bases). This CDR3 region has 13 residues. Per the germline V gene, CDR1 is SGHNT and CDR2 is YYREEE (reference sequence). The V and J ends lost 0 bases and 4 bases respectively, with 7 bases between them. CDR3 amino acids: CASSLAGVYGYTF. CDR3 sequence (DNA): TGTGCCAGCAGCTTGGCAGGGGTCTATGGCTACACCTTC. The full variable domain, its missing parts supplied by reference TRBV5-4 and TRBJ1-2, is ETGVTQSPTHLIKTRGQQVTLRCSSQSGHNTVSWYQQALGQGPQFIFQYYREEENGRGNFPPRFSGLQFPNYSSELNVNALELDDSALYLCASSLAGVYGYTFGSGTRLTVV.

A note on this clone: An end of the junction does not agree with germline; a read error may underlie this. This same CDR3 is encoded by further DNA sequences in the sample. The rearrangement joins TRBV9 to TRBJ1-2, with D maybe TRBD1 (5 bases). The germline CDR1 and CDR2 sequences are SGDLS and YYNGEE. The CDR3 has 13 amino acids. CDR3 sequence: CASSVGQFYGYTF. The CDR3 nucleotides are TGTGCCAGCAGCGTAGGACAGTTCTATGGTTACACCTTC.

The chain is built from TRBV13 and TRBJ2-2, with 8 bases that match TRBD1. The V gene's germline CDR1 is PRHDT and CDR2 FYEKMQ (reference sequence). The CDR3 spans 15 residues. V lost 5 bases to trimming and J lost 4 bases; unmatched junction nucleotides: 6. DNA of the CDR3: TGTGCCAGCAGCCTACGGACAGGGACCACCGGGGAGCTGTTTTTT. Amino acids: CASSLRTGTTGELFF.

This clone was counted between two and nine times. The chain has TRBV2 and TRBJ2-1; 7 bases fit TRBD2. The V and J ends lost 0 bases and 4 bases, in that order; junction bases with no gene match: 12. The length of the CDR3 is 18 residues. Germline V CDR1 and CDR2: SNHLY, FYNNEI. In DNA form, the CDR3 reads TGTGCCAGCAGTGAAGCGCTGGGTCTAGCGGACTTATACAATGAGCAGTTCTTC. Residues: CASSEALGLADLYNEQFF.

The chain employs TRBV2 and TRBJ1-4, with TRBD1 as a possible D gene (5 bases). The germline V gene encodes CDR1 SNHLY and CDR2 FYNNEI. The germline V and J ends were trimmed by 6 bases and 5 bases, with 13 bases remaining between them. The CDR3 has 14 residues. CDR3 residues: CASSAGFVNEKLFF. The CDR3 nucleotides are TGTGCCAGCAGCGCAGGGTTCGTGAATGAAAAACTGTTTTTT.

The chain combines TRBV5-1 with TRBJ2-1; D not certain. The ends were cut back, 7 bases at V and 2 bases at J, with 13 bases in the middle. The length of the CDR3 is 14 residues. From germline, CDR1 is SGHRS and CDR2 YFSETQ. The CDR3 DNA reads TGCGCCAGCGGCTCTTCTAGTCCCTACAATGAGCAGTTCTTC. It translates to CASGSSSPYNEQFF.

The gene calls are TRBV9 and TRBJ1-1, with D maybe TRBD1 (6 bases). The CDR3 runs 16 residues. V lost 2 bases and J lost 1, with 15 bases in between. Germline V lookup: CDR1 SGDLS, CDR2 YYNGEE. DNA for the CDR3: TGTGCCAGCAGCGTCTCCCAGGGGTCGGGGAACACTGAAGCTTTCTTT. This translates into CASSVSQGSGNTEAFF.

The rearrangement joins TRBV15 to TRBJ1-4; D gene ambiguous. This CDR3 is built from 14 residues. Germline lookup yields CDR1 LNHNV and CDR2 YYDKDF (reference sequence). With 11 bases removed from V and 4 bases from J, the gap between germline ends came to 17 bases. CDR3 DNA sequence: TGTGCCGCTCGCTCCCCCGGGGATAATGAAAAACTGTTTTTT. Its translation: CAARSPGDNEKLFF.